Below are 3 T cell receptor beta chains sequenced from a single sample in a study of breast tumors, draining lymph nodes, adjacent tissues. TCRdb fed the multiplex PCR reads into MiXCR, producing one record per CDR3 protein. The sample has under 150,000 distinct CDR3 sequences; 20% to 25% are singletons. Breast cancer patients provided tissue from their axillary draining lymph nodes. The material sequenced was axillary lymph node tissue. Receptors were obtained from a female donor with breast cancer. Some clones in this sample may be carry-over from other donors' samples.

This clonotype was counted at least ten times. The chain joins TRBV2 to TRBJ2-6; no clear D. The germline V and J ends were trimmed by 2 bases and 0 bases, with 8 bases remaining between them. Germline CDR1 reads SNHLY; CDR2 reads FYNNEI. The CDR3 covers 16 residues. The CDR3 DNA is TGTGCCAGCAGTGAACTTTACAACTCTGGGGCCAACGTCCTGACTTTC. It is translated as CASSELYNSGANVLTF.

This clonotype was seen a handful of times. The rearrangement uses TRBV30 and TRBJ2-5, with TRBD1 matching over 12 bases. Germline V lookup: CDR1 GTSNPN, CDR2 SVGIG (reference sequence). The J segment lost 5 bases and the V segment lost 3 bases, leaving 7 bases of the junction unmatched. The CDR3 contains 15 residues. This CDR3 reads CAWRGGTGGFETQYF. CDR3 nucleotides: TGTGCCTGGAGGGGAGGGACAGGGGGCTTCGAGACCCAGTACTTC.

Worth noting for this clonotype: A single base separates this from a much larger clone, so it may be a read error. This chain joins TRBV4-3 and TRBJ1-3; D is undetermined. Germline CDR1 and CDR2: LGHNA and YSLEER. CDR3 length: 15 amino acids. The ends were cut back, 4 bases at V and 0 bases at J, with 10 bases in the middle. The CDR3 here is CASSRGRNSGNTIYF. The CDR3 DNA follows: TGCGCCAGCAGCCGAGGGAGGAACTCTGGAAACACCATATATTTT.